The T cell receptor beta chain under discussion was sequenced for a study of beta chain features in type 1 diabetes listed by TCRdb under 2018. About the investigation overall: Mean age, gender distribution, total cell number and subset yield did not differ between patients and healthy donors. A total of roughly 100 million sorted cells were examined across all samples, and the number of cells per subset was strongly correlated with RNA yield. The study compared TCRB repertoires of sorted circulating CD4+ T cell subsets between recently diagnosed type 1 diabetes patients and matched healthy donors. Regulatory and stem cell-like memory subsets were obtained from only 8 patients and about eight healthy donors, while naive and central memory subsets were obtained from all 30 or so donors. General conclusions and limits of the study: Shorter templates might be favored by PCR, yet because patient and control samples were amplified and corrected together, any such skew would affect both groups equally. At VDJ recombination sites, type 1 diabetes patients had fewer insertions and more deleted nucleotides, which implies abnormalities in thymic rearrangement. In all four CD4+ subsets, TCRB CDR3 length was moderately but significantly shorter in type 1 diabetes patients. The naive, central memory and regulatory TCRB repertoires appeared to resemble one another more closely among patients than among healthy donors. Because cDNA was sequenced instead of genomic DNA, highly expressing activated cells could be over-represented, though the groups showed no difference in activation or CD3 levels. Only small numbers of individuals were included in the HLA sub-analyses, which left unresolved whether HLA type had any influence on TCRB rearrangement.

All of the isolated RNA was reverse transcribed with the High Capacity cDNA Reverse Transcription Kit, so expressed TCRB transcripts were sequenced. Naive, central memory and regulatory T cell samples underwent deep immunoSEQ sequencing, averaging roughly 3.5 million total reads per sample. After sorted cells were lysed in RLT buffer, RNA was extracted with DNase-treated RNeasy Micro or Mini kits, with the choice depending on cell number. Each cell subset was processed separately to prevent cross-contamination, with patient and healthy donor samples processed together. The immunoSEQ multiplex PCR was used to amplify TCRB sequences from cDNA, yielding 87-bp fragments that span the CDR3 region. Sequencing of the amplicons was done on the Illumina HiSeq platform. As for how the authors treated the data: PCR bias was corrected computationally using synthetic template baselines, and reads within Hamming distance 2 were collapsed, with unmergeable singletons discarded. By aligning reads against IMGT, V, D and J genes, CDR3 length, and insertions or deletions at six rearrangement sites were assigned. Within each subset, clonotype counts were normalized to sorted cell number, and only after that were true diversity and Gini coefficients computed with the tcR R package. The overlap coefficient, calculated on TCRB nucleotide sequences, was used to quantify repertoire sharing. The immuneACCESS repertoire file appears here via TCRdb, limited to in-frame rearrangements. These files lack a portion of the clones; in checked studies, under half of the deficit traces to unresolved V genes, and the cause of the others is not known. The DNA was the basis for D and trimming; V, J and clone size are from that table. In all, the sample holds 130,000 to 150,000 clones, and approximately 13% of those were seen once. Less than 1.5% of the sample comes from the top ten.

As concerns this clone: Its antigen specificity is not known. Qualities for individual bases were not recorded, and no much larger clone is one base off.

Each donor gave one peripheral blood draw, averaging around 120 mL, which was collected into heparinised tubes. Using a panel that included CD45RO, CCR7, CD25, CD127, CD95 and CD27, naive, central memory, regulatory and stem cell-like memory CD4+ T cells were sorted on a BD FACSAria II. Every sorted population had a purity above 95%. Right away, PBMCs were isolated by Lymphoprep density gradient centrifugation and were stained directly, with no culture step. So that batch effects would be minimized, each experiment stained and sorted samples in pairs, pairing one healthy donor with one patient. V and J lose 4 bases and 15 bases, and a span of 13 bases separates them. CDR1 and CDR2, looked up from the germline V gene, are SNHLY and FYNNEI. The CDR3 goes from the cysteine to the phenylalanine over 11 residues. Just CDR3 DNA is preserved here, 33 bases in frame from base 1.

The rearranged chain carries TRBV2 and TRBJ2-1; TRBD2 is a possible D gene, resting on 5 matching bases. The clonotype comes from a man in his late teens or twenties with type 1 diabetes. Sequencing used central memory CD4+ T cells from blood. The DNA is as follows: TGTGCCAGCAGTGTTGAGGGTAGGGCGTTCTTC. This is translated as CASSVEGRAFF.